Listed below are T cell receptor beta chains from one sample, sequenced in a study of blood T cells in healthy people across ages. Each CDR3 protein is one row after TCRdb ran MiXCR on the 5' RACE reads. Here the sample spans 600,000 to 650,000 distinct CDR3 sequences, 58% being singletons. The sequenced sample consisted of blood. Receptor source: a man aged 55 to 70 in good health. CDR3s include the opening cysteine and the closing phenylalanine or tryptophan. D genes are given only for firm matches. Some rows have no size entry. The others give once, few or many, or a class for an expanded clone.

J | D | size | V | DNA | CDR3
TRBJ2-2 | TRBD2 | NA | TRBV14 | TGTGCCAACCCACTAGCGGGGCCAATCCGTTCGAACACCGGGGAGCTGTTTTTT | CANPLAGPIRSNTGELFF
TRBJ2-2 | NA | NA | TRBV27 | TGTGCCAGCAGTTTTCTCCGGGGCACCGGGGAGCTGTTTTTT | CASSFLRGTGELFF
TRBJ2-5 | NA | NA | TRBV11-2 | TGTGCCAGCAGCTTGGGGAGCTTCAGGGAGACCCAGTACTTC | CASSLGSFRETQYF
TRBJ1-2 | NA | NA | TRBV29-1 | TGCAGCGTCCTAGGACCGGCGGGGCCTTATGGCTACACCTTC | CSVLGPAGPYGYTF
TRBJ2-4 | TRBD1 | NA | TRBV12-3/TRBV12-4 | TGTGCCAGCAGAGCGGGACAGGGAAGTCGGCAGTACTTC | CASRAGQGSRQYF
TRBJ1-2 | NA | NA | TRBV6-6 | TGTGCCAGCAGTTACCCCGGGCAGGACTATGGCTACACCTTC | CASSYPGQDYGYTF
TRBJ2-3 | NA | NA | TRBV11-2 | TGTGCCAGCAGCTTAATCAGGGGAGGTCTCACAGATACGCAGTATTTT | CASSLIRGGLTDTQYF
TRBJ2-5 | NA | few | TRBV9 | TGTGCCAGCAGCGTAGGACCCCCGCGGGGGCCCCAAGAGACCCAGTACTTC | CASSVGPPRGPQETQYF
TRBJ2-7 | TRBD1 | NA | TRBV9 | TGTGCCAGCAGCGTAGGGGACAGGTCGGCCTACGAGCAGTACTTC | CASSVGDRSAYEQYF
TRBJ1-6 | NA | NA | TRBV6-6 | TGTGCCAGCAGAGGGACCGACGCCTCCTATAATTCACCCCTCCACTTT | CASRGTDASYNSPLHF
TRBJ2-5 | NA | NA | TRBV20-1 | TGCAGTGCCCCACGAGAGGGGTTCCAAGAGACCCAGTACTTC | CSAPREGFQETQYF
TRBJ2-5 | TRBD1 | few | TRBV4-1 | TGCGCCAGCAGCCAAGAAGCCGGGACAGGGGTAAAGACCCAGTACTTC | CASSQEAGTGVKTQYF
TRBJ2-5 | TRBD1 | NA | TRBV5-1 | TGCGCCAGCAGCTTATCCCCGGGACAGGGGGATCAAGAGACCCAGTACTTC | CASSLSPGQGDQETQYF
TRBJ1-6 | NA | NA | TRBV7-9 | TGTGCCAGCAGCCGTGGGGATTCACCCCTCCACTTT | CASSRGDSPLHF
TRBJ2-3 | NA | few | TRBV4-1 | TGCGCCAGCAGCCAAGACAGGGGCTTCACAGATACGCAGTATTTT | CASSQDRGFTDTQYF
TRBJ1-1 | NA | NA | TRBV28 | TGTGCCAGCAGTTCCCCCCAACTGATGAACACTGAAGCTTTCTTT | CASSSPQLMNTEAFF
TRBJ1-6 | TRBD1 | NA | TRBV5-1 | TGCGCCAGCAGCAAAGGACAGGGGAGGGCTAATTCACCCCTCCACTTT | CASSKGQGRANSPLHF
TRBJ2-2 | TRBD2 | NA | TRBV20-1 | TGCAGTGCTAGGAGCGGGGGGGCTTTCGACGGGGAGCTGTTTTTT | CSARSGGAFDGELFF
TRBJ1-1 | TRBD1 | NA | TRBV12-3/TRBV12-4 | TGTGCCAGCAGTTTTGGGACAGGGGGCGGCACTGAAGCTTTCTTT | CASSFGTGGGTEAFF
TRBJ2-1 | NA | few | TRBV9 | TGTGCCAGCAGCCCCCAAAATAAGAATGAGCAGTTCTTC | CASSPQNKNEQFF
TRBJ2-7 | NA | NA | TRBV2 | TGTGCCAGCAGTGTCGGGACCTCCGAGCAGTACTTC | CASSVGTSEQYF
TRBJ2-7 | NA | NA | TRBV2 | TGTGCCAGCAGCCGAGGGGTGTCTCCCGAGCAGTACTTC | CASSRGVSPEQYF
TRBJ1-6 | NA | NA | TRBV28 | TGTGCCAGCAGCCCCCCCGGGGAGGGCTCACCCCTCCACTTT | CASSPPGEGSPLHF